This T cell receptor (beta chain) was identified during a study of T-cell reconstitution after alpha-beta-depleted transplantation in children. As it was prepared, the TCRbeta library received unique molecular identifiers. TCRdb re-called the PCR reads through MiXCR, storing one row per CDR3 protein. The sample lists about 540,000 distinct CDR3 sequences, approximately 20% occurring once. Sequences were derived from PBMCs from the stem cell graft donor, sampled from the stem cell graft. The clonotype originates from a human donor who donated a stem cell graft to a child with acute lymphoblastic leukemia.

CDR3: CASSLGPKGAGSDTQYF. CDR3 nucleotide sequence: TGTGCCAGCAGCTTAGGACCCAAGGGGGCCGGGTCAGATACGCAGTATTTT. The chain is built from TRBV7-9 and TRBJ2-3; 7 positions agree with TRBD1. The CDR3 runs to 17 residues. V was pared by 1 base and J by 4 bases, with 11 bases of the junction left unmatched. Germline-derived CDR1 and CDR2 are SEHNR and FQNEAQ (reference sequence).